The rows below give T cell receptor beta chains drawn from one sample of a study of blood T cell repertoires in COVID-19. Data came from immunoSEQ multiplex PCR; TCRdb stores just in-frame clones and leaves some out. The sample yields about 42,000 clones, roughly 84% seen once. Source material: peripheral blood. Every receptor here comes from a man between 65 and 85 years old with acute or convalescent COVID-19. Both conserved end residues are part of each CDR3. A D gene is named only where the DNA matches it firmly. Size is stated for part of the rows, as once, few or many counts, or as a class when the clone is expanded.

cdr3_nt	cdr3_aa	d_call	v_call	j_call	clone_size
TGTGCCAGTAGCAGGATTACCTACAATGAGCAGTTCTTC	CASSRITYNEQFF	NA	TRBV19	TRBJ2-1	once
TGCAGCGTTAGCTTAGCGGGGGGTAATGAGCAGTTCTTC	CSVSLAGGNEQFF	TRBD2	TRBV29-1	TRBJ2-1	NA
TGTGCCAGCCTCGTCACAGATACGCAGTATTTT	CASLVTDTQYF	NA	TRBV11-2	TRBJ2-3	NA
TGCGCCAGCAGCTTGGGACAGGGGGTCCAAGAGACCCAGTACTTC	CASSLGQGVQETQYF	TRBD1	TRBV5-1	TRBJ2-5	NA
TGTGCCAGCAGCCGTGACAGGGGGCAGACAGATACGCAGTATTTT	CASSRDRGQTDTQYF	TRBD1	TRBV5-4	TRBJ2-3	NA
TGTGCCAGCAGTTCCCGCGCGGGCCCCCTCTATGGCTACACCTTC	CASSSRAGPLYGYTF	NA	TRBV6-5	TRBJ1-2	NA
TGCGCCAGCAGCTTGGCCCTAACTAGCTCTGGAAACACCATATATTTT	CASSLALTSSGNTIYF	NA	TRBV5-1	TRBJ1-3	NA
TGCGCCAGCAGCCGGTCGGGACTTTATACGCAGTATTTT	CASSRSGLYTQYF	NA	TRBV4-3	TRBJ2-3	NA
TGTGCCAGTAGTATAGACTTTGGTCAGTCTGGGAACACTGAAGCTTTCTTT	CASSIDFGQSGNTEAFF	NA	TRBV19	TRBJ1-1	NA
TGTGCCAGCAGTGCCTCAGGGGTCCCCTATGGCTACACCTTC	CASSASGVPYGYTF	NA	TRBV25-1	TRBJ1-2	once